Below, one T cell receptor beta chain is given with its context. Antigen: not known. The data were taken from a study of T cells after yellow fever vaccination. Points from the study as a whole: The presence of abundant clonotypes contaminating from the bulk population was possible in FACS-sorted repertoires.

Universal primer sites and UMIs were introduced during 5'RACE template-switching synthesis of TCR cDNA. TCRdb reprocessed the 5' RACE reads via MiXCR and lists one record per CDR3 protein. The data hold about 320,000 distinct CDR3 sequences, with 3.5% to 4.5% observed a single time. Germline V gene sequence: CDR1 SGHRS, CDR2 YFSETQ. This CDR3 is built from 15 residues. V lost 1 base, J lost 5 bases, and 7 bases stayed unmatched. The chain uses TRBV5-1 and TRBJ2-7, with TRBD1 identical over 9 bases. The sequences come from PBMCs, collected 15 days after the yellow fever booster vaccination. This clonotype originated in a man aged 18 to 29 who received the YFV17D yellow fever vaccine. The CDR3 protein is CASSLQGQGPNEQYF. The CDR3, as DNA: TGCGCCAGCAGCTTGCAAGGACAGGGGCCGAACGAGCAGTACTTC.